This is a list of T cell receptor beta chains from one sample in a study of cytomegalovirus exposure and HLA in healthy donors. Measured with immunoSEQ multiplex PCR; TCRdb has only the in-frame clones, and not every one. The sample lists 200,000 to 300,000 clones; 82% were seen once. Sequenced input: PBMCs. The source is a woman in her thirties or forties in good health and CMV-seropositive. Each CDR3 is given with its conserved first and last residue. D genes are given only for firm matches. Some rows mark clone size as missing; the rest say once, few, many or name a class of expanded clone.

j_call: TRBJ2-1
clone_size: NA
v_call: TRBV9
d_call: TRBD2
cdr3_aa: CASSLGLAGGPFYNEQFF
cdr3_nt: TGTGCCAGCAGCCTTGGACTAGCGGGAGGGCCGTTTTACAATGAGCAGTTCTTC

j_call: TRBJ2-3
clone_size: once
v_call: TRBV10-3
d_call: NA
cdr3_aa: CATVRGTPPGTQYF
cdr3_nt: TGTGCCACCGTGCGGGGGACACCTCCAGGTACGCAGTATTTT

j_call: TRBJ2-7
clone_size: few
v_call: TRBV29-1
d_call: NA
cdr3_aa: CSVPFSGSSYEQYF
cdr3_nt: TGCAGCGTTCCATTTAGTGGGAGCTCCTACGAGCAGTACTTC

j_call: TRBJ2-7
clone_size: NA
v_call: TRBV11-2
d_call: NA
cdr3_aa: CASSLDGPGYF
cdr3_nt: TGTGCCAGCAGCTTAGACGGCCCGGGGTACTTC

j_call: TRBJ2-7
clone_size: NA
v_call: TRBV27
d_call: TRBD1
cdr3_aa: CASRTGGEQYF
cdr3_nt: TGTGCCAGCAGGACAGGGGGTGAGCAGTACTTC

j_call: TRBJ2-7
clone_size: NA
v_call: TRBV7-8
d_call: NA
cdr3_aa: CASSWGLRQGRDYEQYF
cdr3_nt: TGTGCCAGCAGTTGGGGACTGAGACAGGGGAGGGACTACGAGCAGTACTTC

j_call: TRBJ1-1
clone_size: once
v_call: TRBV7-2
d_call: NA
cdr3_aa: CASRAQDGTNTEAFF
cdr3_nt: TGTGCCAGCAGAGCTCAGGACGGGACTAACACTGAAGCTTTCTTT

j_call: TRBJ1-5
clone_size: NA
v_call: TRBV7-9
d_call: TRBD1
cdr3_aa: CASSLGGQYSNQPQHF
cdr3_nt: TGTGCCAGCAGCTTAGGGGGACAGTATAGCAATCAGCCCCAGCATTTT

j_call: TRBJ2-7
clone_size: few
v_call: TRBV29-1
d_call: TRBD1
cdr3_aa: CSVEGQGERYEQYF
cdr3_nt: TGCAGCGTTGAAGGACAGGGTGAACGGTACGAGCAGTACTTC

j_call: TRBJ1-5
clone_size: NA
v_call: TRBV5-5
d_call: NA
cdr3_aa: CASSLTVNSNQPQHF
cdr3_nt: TGTGCCAGCAGCTTGACAGTTAATAGCAATCAGCCCCAGCATTTT

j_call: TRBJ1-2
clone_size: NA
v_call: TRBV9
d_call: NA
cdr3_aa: CASIGSSNYGYTF
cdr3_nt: TGTGCCAGCATCGGGAGCAGTAACTATGGCTACACCTTC

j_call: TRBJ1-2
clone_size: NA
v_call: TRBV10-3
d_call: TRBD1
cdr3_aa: CAIRQGGNYGYTF
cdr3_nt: TGTGCCATTCGACAGGGGGGTAACTATGGCTACACCTTC

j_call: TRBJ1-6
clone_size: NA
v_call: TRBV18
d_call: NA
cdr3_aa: CASSPSSRGNSPLHF
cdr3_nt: TGTGCCAGCTCACCTTCTTCGCGGGGCAATTCACCCCTCCACTTT

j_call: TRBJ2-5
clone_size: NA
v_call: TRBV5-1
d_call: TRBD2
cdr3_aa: CASSLVGGGIQETQYF
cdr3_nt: TGCGCCAGCAGCTTGGTTGGCGGGGGGATCCAAGAGACCCAGTACTTC

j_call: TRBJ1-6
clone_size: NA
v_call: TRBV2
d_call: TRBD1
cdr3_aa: CASSLGTGVVPLHF
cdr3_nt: TGTGCCAGCAGCCTAGGGACAGGCGTGGTACCCCTCCACTTT

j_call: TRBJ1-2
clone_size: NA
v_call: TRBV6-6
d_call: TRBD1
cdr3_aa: CASSHQGQGEVF
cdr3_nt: TGTGCCAGCAGCCACCAGGGACAGGGTGAAGTCTTC

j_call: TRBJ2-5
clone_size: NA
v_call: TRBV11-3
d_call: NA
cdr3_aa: CASSLDREGTQYF
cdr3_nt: TGTGCCAGCAGCTTAGATCGGGAAGGGACCCAGTACTTC

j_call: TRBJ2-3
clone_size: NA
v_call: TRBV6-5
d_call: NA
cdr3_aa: CASSKRVTDTQYF
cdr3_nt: TGTGCCAGCAGTAAGCGGGTCACAGATACGCAGTATTTT

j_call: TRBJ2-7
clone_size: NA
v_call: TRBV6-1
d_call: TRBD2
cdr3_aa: CASNPGTSGSYEQYF
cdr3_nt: TGTGCCAGCAACCCCGGGACTAGCGGCTCCTACGAGCAGTACTTC

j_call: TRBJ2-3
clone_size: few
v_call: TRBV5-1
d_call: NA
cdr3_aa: CASSFQGWVSTDTQYF
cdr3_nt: TGCGCCAGCAGCTTTCAGGGGTGGGTGAGCACAGATACGCAGTATTTT

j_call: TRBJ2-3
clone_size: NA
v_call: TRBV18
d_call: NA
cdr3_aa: CASSPRQGNTDTQYF
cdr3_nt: TGTGCCAGCTCACCACGGCAGGGCAATACAGATACGCAGTATTTT

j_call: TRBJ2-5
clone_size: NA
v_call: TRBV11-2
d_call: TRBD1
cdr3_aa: CASSLGGTGPETQYF
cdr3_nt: TGTGCCAGCAGCTTAGGGGGGACAGGGCCAGAGACCCAGTACTTC

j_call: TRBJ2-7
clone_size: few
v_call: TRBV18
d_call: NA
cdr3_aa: CASLPTGGNSYEQYF
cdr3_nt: TGTGCCAGCCTACCCACCGGGGGAAACTCCTACGAGCAGTACTTC

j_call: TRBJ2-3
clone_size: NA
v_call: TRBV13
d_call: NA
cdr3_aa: CASSLIGAGDTQYF
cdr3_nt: TGTGCCAGCAGCTTAATAGGCGCGGGAGATACGCAGTATTTT

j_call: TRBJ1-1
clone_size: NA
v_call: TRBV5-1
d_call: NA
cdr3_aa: CASRPGDDTEVFF
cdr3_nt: TGCGCCAGCAGGCCGGGGGATGACACTGAAGTTTTCTTT

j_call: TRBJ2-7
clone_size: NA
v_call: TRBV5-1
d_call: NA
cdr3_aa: CASSLAPGGTVAYEQYF
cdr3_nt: TGCGCCAGCAGCTTGGCCCCGGGGGGGACAGTCGCATACGAGCAGTACTTC

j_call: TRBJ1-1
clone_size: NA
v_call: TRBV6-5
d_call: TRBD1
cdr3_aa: CASSDRDRKGEAFF
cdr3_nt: TGTGCCAGCAGTGACCGGGACAGGAAGGGTGAAGCTTTCTTT

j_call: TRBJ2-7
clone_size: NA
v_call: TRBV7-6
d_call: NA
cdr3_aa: CASSAEIPYEQYF
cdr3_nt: TGTGCCAGCAGCGCAGAAATCCCCTACGAGCAGTACTTC

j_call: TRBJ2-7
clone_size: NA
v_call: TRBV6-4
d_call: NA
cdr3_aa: CASSDSKCSHPGGLSYEQYF
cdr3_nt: TGTGCCAGCAGTGACTCGAAATGTTCTCACCCAGGAGGACTCTCCTACGAGCAGTACTTC

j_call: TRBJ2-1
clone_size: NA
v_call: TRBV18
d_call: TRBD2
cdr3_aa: CASSTSGGYNEQFF
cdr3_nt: TGTGCCAGCTCGACCAGCGGGGGTTACAATGAGCAGTTCTTC

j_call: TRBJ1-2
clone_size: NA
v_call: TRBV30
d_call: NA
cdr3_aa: CAWRGLGEGYTF
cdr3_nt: TGTGCCTGGAGAGGCTTAGGAGAAGGCTACACCTTC

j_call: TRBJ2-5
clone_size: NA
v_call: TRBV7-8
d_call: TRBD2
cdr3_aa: CASSLGTSGFQETQYF
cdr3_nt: TGTGCCAGCAGCCTCGGGACTAGCGGTTTCCAAGAGACCCAGTACTTC

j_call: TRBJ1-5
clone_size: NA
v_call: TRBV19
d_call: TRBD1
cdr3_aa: CASSMDREKPQHF
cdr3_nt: TGTGCCAGTAGTATGGACAGGGAAAAACCCCAGCATTTT

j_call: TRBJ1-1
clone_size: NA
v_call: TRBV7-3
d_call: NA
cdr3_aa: CASSLGTEREAFF
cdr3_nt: TGTGCCAGCAGCTTAGGTACTGAAAGAGAAGCTTTCTTT

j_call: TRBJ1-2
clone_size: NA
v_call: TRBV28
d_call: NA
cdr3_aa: CASRLGSGGAPGYTF
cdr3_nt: TGTGCCAGCCGTTTGGGATCCGGGGGGGCGCCTGGCTACACCTTC

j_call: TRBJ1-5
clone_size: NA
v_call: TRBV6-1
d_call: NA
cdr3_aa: CASSEAWQEGNQPQHF
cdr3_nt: TGTGCCAGCAGTGAAGCCTGGCAGGAGGGCAATCAGCCCCAGCATTTT

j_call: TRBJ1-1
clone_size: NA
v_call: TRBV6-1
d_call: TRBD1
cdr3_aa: CASSADRGANTEAFF
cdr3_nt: TGTGCCAGCAGTGCAGACAGGGGGGCGAACACTGAAGCTTTCTTT

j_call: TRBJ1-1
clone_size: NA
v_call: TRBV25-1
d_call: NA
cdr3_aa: CASSGRTVEAFF
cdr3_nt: TGTGCCAGCAGTGGAAGGACAGTTGAAGCTTTCTTT

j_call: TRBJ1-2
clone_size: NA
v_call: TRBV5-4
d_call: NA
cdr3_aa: CASSLRRGGNYGYTF
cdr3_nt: TGTGCCAGCAGCCTCAGGCGGGGGGGGAACTATGGCTACACCTTC

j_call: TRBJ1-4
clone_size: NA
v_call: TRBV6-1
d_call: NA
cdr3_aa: CASSGQAITTNEKLFF
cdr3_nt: TGTGCCAGCAGTGGCCAGGCGATCACAACTAATGAAAAACTGTTTTTT

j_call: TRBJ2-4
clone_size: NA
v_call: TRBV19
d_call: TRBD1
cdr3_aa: CASSVRDRGSNIQYF
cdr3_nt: TGTGCCAGTAGTGTTCGGGACAGGGGATCGAACATTCAGTACTTC

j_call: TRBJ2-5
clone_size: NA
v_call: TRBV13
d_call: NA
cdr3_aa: CASSLGLAGRETQYF
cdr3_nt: TGTGCCAGCAGCTTAGGCCTGGCGGGGCGGGAGACCCAGTACTTC

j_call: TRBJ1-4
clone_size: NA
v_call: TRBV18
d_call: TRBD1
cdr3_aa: CASSPNRGHNEKLFF
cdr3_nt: TGTGCCAGCTCACCCAACAGGGGGCATAATGAAAAACTGTTTTTT

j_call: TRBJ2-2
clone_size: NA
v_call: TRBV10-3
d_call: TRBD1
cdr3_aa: CAISEPGTGNTGELFF
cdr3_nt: TGTGCCATCAGTGAGCCCGGGACAGGGAACACCGGGGAGCTGTTTTTT

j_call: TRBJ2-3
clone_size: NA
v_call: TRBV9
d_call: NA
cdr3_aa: CASSSRGTSTDTQYF
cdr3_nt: TGTGCCAGCAGCTCCCGTGGGACTAGCACAGATACGCAGTATTTT

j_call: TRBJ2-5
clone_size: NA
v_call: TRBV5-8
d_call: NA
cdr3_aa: CASSRSGQETQYF
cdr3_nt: TGTGCCAGCAGCCGAAGCGGGCAAGAGACCCAGTACTTC

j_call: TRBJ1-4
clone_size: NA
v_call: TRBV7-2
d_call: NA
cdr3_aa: CASSLPRGSNEKLFF
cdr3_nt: TGTGCCAGCAGCCTTCCAAGGGGGAGTAATGAAAAACTGTTTTTT

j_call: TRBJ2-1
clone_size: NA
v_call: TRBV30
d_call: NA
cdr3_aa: CAGIWGGIYNEQFF
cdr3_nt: TGTGCCGGGATATGGGGGGGCATCTACAATGAGCAGTTCTTC

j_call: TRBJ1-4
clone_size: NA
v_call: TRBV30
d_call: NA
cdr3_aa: CAWRGSLNEKLFF
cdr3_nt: TGTGCCTGGCGCGGCAGTCTTAATGAAAAACTGTTTTTT

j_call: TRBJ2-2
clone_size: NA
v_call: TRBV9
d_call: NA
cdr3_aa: CASSGLANTGELFF
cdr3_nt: TGTGCCAGCAGCGGACTAGCGAACACCGGGGAGCTGTTTTTT

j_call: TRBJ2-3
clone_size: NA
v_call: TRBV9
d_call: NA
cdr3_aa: CASSVGTGAQYF
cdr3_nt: TGTGCCAGCAGCGTAGGGACTGGGGCGCAGTATTTT

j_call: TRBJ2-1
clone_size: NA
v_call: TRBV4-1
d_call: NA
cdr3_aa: CASSQGHLSIDEQFF
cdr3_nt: TGCGCCAGCAGCCAGGGACACCTTTCGATCGATGAGCAGTTCTTC